The next 27 T cell receptor beta chains were all read from a single sample in a study of CD8+CD57+ T cells in acquired aplastic anemia. Patients chosen for sequencing had CD8+CD57+ cells that had expanded, as shown by flow cytometry. CDR3 and TCR beta VDJ profiling relied on genomic DNA as the template. One entry per CDR3 protein, called by TCRdb with MiXCR from the reads. This sample has roughly 180,000 distinct CDR3 sequences, with about three fifths found just once. The sequencing input was sorted CD4+, CD8+, or CD8+CD57+ T cells (not recorded which) from PBMCs. The receptors shown here come from a human donor with aplastic anemia.

Regarding this clonotype: The junction differs from germline at one of its ends, possibly a read error. This chain links TRBV29-1 with TRBJ2-5, with 9 bases that match TRBD2. CDR1 SQVTM and CDR2 ANQGSEA come from the germline V gene. The length of the CDR3 is 15 residues. The CDR3 loop is CSVEGGTSRQETQYF. The CDR3 coding sequence is TGCAGCGTGGAAGGTGGGACTAGCAGACAAGAGACCCAGTACTTC.

This clonotype occurred once. This sequence joins TRBV4-2 and TRBJ1-5, with D maybe TRBD1 (5 bases). The CDR3 spans 14 residues. Between the trimmed V and J ends, which lost 0 bases and 9 bases, there was a span of 12 bases. The V gene's germline CDR1 is LGHNA and CDR2 YNFKEQ. The CDR3 sequence is CASSQEVGGWPQHF. The CDR3 DNA reads as TGTGCCAGCAGCCAAGAAGTCGGGGGGTGGCCCCAGCATTTT.

The chain carries TRBV4-1 and TRBJ2-1, with 15 bases matching TRBD2. V shed 4 bases, J shed 12 bases, and the junction held 4 bases outside the gene matches. The CDR3 consists of 14 residues. Looked up from germline, CDR1 is MGHRA and CDR2 is YSYEKL. CDR3: CASSPWTSGGGQFF. The CDR3 region has the DNA TGCGCCAGCAGCCCTTGGACTAGCGGGGGGGGGCAGTTCTTC.

As to this clonotype: A junction boundary mismatches the germline segment, possibly from a read error. The chain carries TRBV10-3 and TRBJ2-7, with a weak D call TRBD1 (6 bases). CDR1 and CDR2 from the germline V gene are ENHRY and SYGVKD. This CDR3 region has 15 residues. The DNA for the CDR3 is TGTGCCAGCAGTGAAAGGGACAATGCCGCCTACGAGCAGTACTTC. This sequence encodes CASSERDNAAYEQYF.

This clonotype was counted between two and nine times. The chain links TRBV20-1 to TRBJ1-1, with unresolved D. The V end lost 1 base, the J end lost 1 base, and 10 bases lay between the germline ends. Germline values: CDR1 DFQATT, CDR2 SNEGSKA (reference sequence). This CDR3 contains 14 residues. CDR3 sequence: CSARGFEANTEAFF. CDR3 bases: TGCAGTGCTAGAGGGTTCGAGGCGAACACTGAAGCTTTCTTT.

In the case of this clonotype: At one boundary the junction diverges from the germline segment, which might be a read error. The chain combines TRBV12-3 or TRBV12-4 with TRBJ2-7; unclear D gene. This CDR3 is 14 amino acids long. This chain's CDR3 is CASSGPVGKYEQYF. CDR3 DNA: TGTGCCAGCAGTGGCCCAGTGGGTAAATACGAGCAGTACTTT.

The chain joins TRBV19 to TRBJ1-2, with 7 bases identical to TRBD1. The CDR3 runs to 13 residues. V shed 9 bases, J shed 4 bases, and the junction held 8 bases outside the gene matches. Per the germline V gene, CDR1 is LNHDA and CDR2 is SQIVND (reference sequence). This chain's CDR3 is CASDGQAGYGYTF. The CDR3 bases are TGTGCCAGCGACGGACAGGCTGGCTATGGCTACACCTTC.

This clonotype occurred a few times. The CDR3 coding sequence is TGTGCCACCAGTGACTACATAGGCGGGGAGCTGTTTTTT. Protein: CATSDYIGGELFF. J is TRBJ2-2 and V is TRBV24-1; D remains ambiguous. Germline assignment: CDR1 KGHDR and CDR2 SFDVKD. This CDR3 region has 13 residues. Trimming removed 4 bases from V and 7 bases from J, with 9 bases in between.

In its sample, this clonotype was seen many times. The chain uses TRBV5-8 and TRBJ2-3, with D hard to call. The CDR3 spans 15 residues. Trimming left V 1 base short and J 4 bases short, with 13 bases between. The germline V gene encodes CDR1 SGHTS and CDR2 YDEGEE. CDR3 loop: CASSLYSYSSDTQYF. DNA for the CDR3: TGTGCCAGCAGCTTGTATTCGTACAGCTCAGATACGCAGTATTTT.

This clonotype was seen repeatedly, ten times or more. The chain links TRBV29-1 to TRBJ1-5; weak D call: TRBD1 (5 bases). The V gene lost 0 bases and the J gene lost 3 bases, with 21 bases spanning the gap. The CDR3 has 18 amino acids. Germline CDR1 reads SQVTM; CDR2 reads ANQGSEA. CDR3 DNA: TGCAGCGTTGAAGATCGTTTAGTGAGGAGAGGGACCAATCAGCCCCAGCATTTT. It yields the protein CSVEDRLVRRGTNQPQHF.

The chain uses TRBV19 and TRBJ1-2; D is unresolved. CDR3 length: 15 amino acids. Germline-derived CDR1 and CDR2 are LNHDA and SQIVND (reference sequence). The V end was cut by 5 bases, the J end by 4 bases, with 17 bases between. The CDR3 DNA reads as TGTGCCAGTAGTCTTATCCCGGCATTGGTCTATGGCTACACCTTC. Residues: CASSLIPALVYGYTF.

The rearrangement joins TRBV19 to TRBJ1-2; D is perhaps TRBD1 (6 bases). The germline V gene encodes CDR1 LNHDA and CDR2 SQIVND (reference sequence). This CDR3 has 14 residues. V lost 9 bases and J lost 6, with 20 bases in between. Here the CDR3 reads CASNSGTPTNGYTF. In DNA, the CDR3 is TGTGCCAGCAACTCCGGGACACCAACGAATGGCTACACCTTC.

In its sample, this clonotype was seen a few times. The junction departs from germline at one end; a sequencing error may be responsible. J is TRBJ2-7 and V is TRBV9; D may match TRBD1 or TRBD2 (5 bases each). This CDR3 is 16 amino acids long. From germline, CDR1 is SGDLS and CDR2 YYNGEE. The CDR3 is CARSSRIGTQTYEQYF. The CDR3, as DNA: TGTGCCCGCAGCTCGAGGATCGGGACCCAGACCTACGAGCAGTACTTC. Together with reference TRBV9 and TRBJ2-7, the CDR3 gives the full variable domain: DSGVTQTPKHLITATGQRVTLRCSPRSGDLSVYWYQQSLDQGLQFLIQYYNGEERAKGNILERFSAQQFPDLHSELNLSSLELGDSALYFCARSSRIGTQTYEQYFGPGTRLTVT.

This clonotype was recorded only once. This chain links TRBV24-1 with TRBJ2-1, with 9 bases that match TRBD2. There are 16 residues in the CDR3. Per the germline V gene, CDR1 is KGHDR and CDR2 is SFDVKD. V gave up 2 bases and J gave up 2 bases; unmatched junction bases: 3. The CDR3 coding sequence is TGTGCCACCAGTGATTCCCTAGCGGGGACCTACAATGAGCAGTTCTTC. Translated: CATSDSLAGTYNEQFF.

This clonotype was counted a few times. V gene TRBV10-3 combines with J gene TRBJ2-1; 14 positions agree with TRBD2. CDR1 and CDR2 from the germline V gene are ENHRY and SYGVKD. There are 14 residues in the CDR3. With V trimmed by 6 bases and J by 5 bases, 0 bases remained unmatched. CDR3 coding DNA: TGTGCCATCAGGGGACTAGCGGGAGACAATGAGCAGTTCTTC. Protein product: CAIRGLAGDNEQFF.

This chain connects TRBV30 to TRBJ1-6; D unclear. Germline V lookup: CDR1 GTSNPN, CDR2 SVGIG (reference sequence). This CDR3 is built from 13 residues. The ends were cut back, 5 bases at V and 7 bases at J, with 12 bases in the middle. The CDR3 nucleotides read TGTGCCTGGTCGGCACAGACAAATTCACCCCTCCACTTT. Its translation is CAWSAQTNSPLHF.

The chain carries TRBV4-2 and TRBJ2-7; D ambiguous. This CDR3 comprises 12 residues. In germline, CDR1 is LGHNA, CDR2 YNFKEQ. V was clipped by 6 bases and J by 6 bases, with 12 bases between them. This chain's CDR3 is CASSTDSGEQYF. DNA for the CDR3: TGTGCCAGCAGTACCGACTCGGGCGAGCAGTACTTC.

CDR3 protein: CASSIRPDTEAFF. The CDR3 DNA follows: TGTGCCAGTAGTATTCGTCCAGACACTGAAGCTTTCTTT. This sequence joins TRBV19 and TRBJ1-1; D unclear. Germline V gene data show CDR1 as LNHDA and CDR2 as SQIVND (reference sequence). CDR3 length: 13 residues. Trimming removed 3 bases from V and 3 bases from J, with 8 bases in between.

The chain links TRBV6-2 or TRBV6-3 to TRBJ2-3; a possible D gene is TRBD2 (6 bases). V was shortened by 6 bases and J by 2 bases, with 12 bases between the two germline ends. The CDR3 sequence is 14 residues long. Germline V gene lookup returns CDR1 MNHEY and CDR2 SVGEGT. The chain's CDR3 is CASRGGRPTDTQYF. Written as DNA, the CDR3 is TGTGCCAGCAGGGGAGGAAGACCCACAGATACGCAGTATTTT.

The chain recombines TRBV2 with TRBJ2-7; D is undetermined. Trimming stripped 6 bases from V and 6 bases from J, with 18 bases between. The CDR3 is 14 amino acids. CDR1 is SNHLY, CDR2 FYNNEI, per germline. The CDR3 bases are TGTGCCAGCAGCTTAGCTTCAGGTGCAGGCGAGCAGTACTTC. Its translation is CASSLASGAGEQYF.

The chain is built from TRBV7-8 and TRBJ1-5; no reliable D call. Germline V gene data show CDR1 as SGHVS and CDR2 as FQNEAQ. V lost 5 bases and J lost 2, with 19 bases in between. This CDR3 is built from 17 residues. The DNA of the CDR3 is TGTGCCAGCAGCCCCATTGGCATTTCGGCAGGCAATCAGCCCCAGCATTTT. This translates into CASSPIGISAGNQPQHF.

The chain uses TRBV20-1 and TRBJ1-2, with D possibly being TRBD1 (5 bases). Germline CDR1 DFQATT, CDR2 SNEGSKA (reference sequence). V lost 0 bases and J 6 bases, leaving 17 bases between the germline ends. The CDR3 has 15 amino acids. CDR3 DNA: TGCAGTGCTAGAGAGCCCCCCGAGGGGTTCGATGGCTACACCTTC. Translating gives CSAREPPEGFDGYTF.

The chain carries TRBV10-1 and TRBJ1-2; D gene uncertain. The CDR3 totals 18 residues. Per the germline V gene, CDR1 is WNHNN and CDR2 is SYGVQD (reference sequence). V was trimmed by 0 bases and J by 0 bases, leaving 17 bases between them. CDR3 coding DNA: TGCGCCAGCAGTGAGTCTGCACAGCACGAGATTGCTAACTATGGCTACACCTTC. Its translation: CASSESAQHEIANYGYTF.

This clonotype was seen a few times. V and J are TRBV7-8 and TRBJ2-7, with TRBD2 as a possible D gene (5 bases). V was trimmed by 2 bases and J by 2 bases, leaving 13 bases between them. The CDR3 has 15 residues. Looked up from germline, CDR1 is SGHVS and CDR2 is FQNEAQ. The CDR3 loop reads CASSLNSVLPYEQYF. CDR3 in DNA: TGTGCCAGCAGCTTAAATAGCGTACTCCCCTACGAGCAGTACTTC.

This chain joins TRBV10-3 and TRBJ2-1; 10 nucleotides align to TRBD2. Per germline, CDR1 ENHRY and CDR2 SYGVKD. The CDR3 covers 14 residues. J lost 3 bases, V lost 6 bases, and 2 bases had no gene match. CDR3 amino acids: CAIREREGYNEQFF. CDR3 DNA sequence: TGTGCCATCAGGGAGCGGGAGGGCTACAATGAGCAGTTCTTC.

The sample holds a few counts of this clonotype. The genes are TRBV7-9 and TRBJ2-7; the D is unclear. CDR1 SEHNR and CDR2 FQNEAQ come from the germline V gene (reference sequence). The CDR3 spans 11 residues. Trimming pared 3 bases from V and 6 bases from J, leaving 6 bases between. This chain's CDR3 is CASSFKGEQYF. CDR3 nucleotides: TGTGCCAGCAGCTTTAAAGGCGAGCAGTACTTC.

There are many counts of this clonotype. V is TRBV15 and J is TRBJ2-7; TRBD1 aligns across 8 bases. CDR3 length equals 15 residues. The germline V gene has CDR1 LNHNV and CDR2 YYDKDF (reference sequence). The J segment lost 1 base and the V segment lost 5 bases, leaving 7 bases of the junction unmatched. For the CDR3, the DNA is TGTGCCACCAGCCTTGGGACAGGTCTTTCCTACGAGCAGTACTTC. Amino acid sequence: CATSLGTGLSYEQYF.